The 7 T cell receptor beta chains presented below share a single source sample, sequenced in a study of molecular identifiers for immune sequencing clone quantification (dated by TCRdb to the late 2010s). The receptor library was made with PCR. Data came from a NextSeq 500. The public reads were run again by TCRdb, first through fastp at Q25 and then through MiXCR, and only productive beta chains were kept. Each entry is one CDR3 protein sequence, shown with its most common DNA and genes. This sample comprises approximately 97,000 distinct CDR3 sequences, 24% of them detected only once. Clones ranked in the top ten supply roughly 1% of the sample. Source material: naive CD8+ T cells from blood, with Jurkat cell RNA spiked in. Sample cell subset or site, as interpreted from the label and publication: FACS-sorted CD8+CD4-CCR7+CD45RA+ naive T cells. Source of these receptors: a human donor in good health. Some libraries in this study had Jurkat cell RNA spiked in.

This clonotype showed up many times. V usage is TRBV20-1 and J usage is TRBJ2-4, with D possibly being TRBD2 (6 bases). Trimming removed 0 bases at V and 9 bases at J, with 18 bases between. Germline CDR1 and CDR2: DFQATT and SNEGSKA (reference sequence). There are 15 residues in the CDR3. CDR3 sequence reads: CSARDNREVLGIQYF. CDR3 nucleotide sequence: TGCAGTGCTAGAGATAATAGGGAGGTTTTGGGCATTCAGTACTTC.

This clonotype was seen at least ten times. The rearrangement uses TRBV7-9 and TRBJ1-5; the D is unclear. The length of the CDR3 is 12 residues. The germline V gene has CDR1 SEHNR and CDR2 FQNEAQ (reference sequence). V gave up 6 bases and J gave up 3 bases, with 6 bases separating them. The CDR3 sequence: CASSPYNQPQHF. The CDR3 DNA is TGTGCCAGCAGTCCATACAATCAGCCCCAGCATTTT.

This chain uses TRBV11-2 with TRBJ1-6, with D possibly matching TRBD1 (6 bases). There are 19 residues in the CDR3. The V gene's germline CDR1 is SGHAT and CDR2 FQNNGV. V was clipped by 1 base and J by 0 bases, with 16 bases between them. The CDR3: CASSLVPWTDSSYNSPLHF. The CDR3 region has the DNA TGTGCCAGCAGCTTAGTACCGTGGACAGATAGCTCCTATAATTCACCCCTCCACTTT.

This clonotype was observed at least ten times. The CDR3 nucleotides read TGTGCCAGCAGCCAAGGAACGAGCTCTGGAAACACCATATATTTT. Translation: CASSQGTSSGNTIYF. The chain carries TRBV14 and TRBJ1-3; D gene unclear. The CDR3 has 15 amino acids. The V end lost 1 base, the J end lost 0 bases, and 7 bases lay between the germline ends. CDR1 and CDR2 (germline): SGHDN, FVKESK.

The chain has TRBV27 and TRBJ2-7; D may be TRBD2 (7 bases). The germline V gene encodes CDR1 MNHEY and CDR2 SMNVEV (reference sequence). This CDR3 spans 15 amino acids. V dropped 2 bases and J dropped 2 bases, with 13 bases sitting between them. The CDR3 nucleotides are TGTGCCAGCAGTTTAGTGGGAGGGGGAGCCTACGAGCAGTACTTC. It specifies CASSLVGGGAYEQYF.

Points on this clonotype: This may be a read error: a much more frequent sequence differs by one nucleotide. The V call is TRBV4-2, the J call TRBJ2-3, with D tentatively TRBD2 (6 bases). Trimming removed 4 bases at V and 8 bases at J, with 16 bases between. Germline V gene data show CDR1 as LGHNA and CDR2 as YNFKEQ. The CDR3 contains 14 residues. Here the CDR3 reads CASSLGLNSGTQYF. The CDR3 region has the DNA TGTGCCAGCAGCCTTGGACTAAATTCAGGTACGCAGTATTTT.

This clonotype was observed many times. The chain employs TRBV11-2 and TRBJ2-5; D tentatively fits TRBD1 or TRBD2 (5 bases each). Germline V CDR1 and CDR2: SGHAT, FQNNGV. Between the trimmed V and J ends, which lost 1 base and 5 bases, there was a span of 11 bases. The CDR3 consists of 14 residues. This chain's CDR3 is CASSLVGPIETQYF. As DNA, the CDR3 is TGTGCCAGCAGCTTAGTGGGACCGATCGAGACCCAGTACTTC.